The 23 T cell receptor beta chains below come from one sample, sequenced in a study of blood T cell repertoires in COVID-19. The method was immunoSEQ multiplex PCR; TCRdb's version includes in-frame clones alone and lacks a portion of them. The table shows more than 95,000 clones, with about 77% occurring only once. Sequencing was performed on peripheral blood. The receptors stem from a human donor in a cohort sampled during active COVID-19.

This sequence joins TRBV6-5 and TRBJ1-2; D might be TRBD1 (6 bases). Trimming pared 2 bases from V and 4 bases from J, leaving 11 bases between. Looked up from germline, CDR1 is MNHEY and CDR2 is SVGAGI. The CDR3 sequence is 14 residues long. CDR3 region: CASSYPTGPYGYTF. In nucleotides, the CDR3 is TGTGCCAGCAGTTACCCGACAGGTCCCTATGGCTACACCTTC.

This clone was observed a few times. The CDR3 sequence: CASSSLYGTGQETQYF. CDR3 bases: TGTGCCAGCAGTTCTTTATATGGGACAGGCCAAGAGACCCAGTACTTC. The rearrangement links TRBV27 to TRBJ2-5; 8 positions agree with TRBD1. Trimming removed 4 bases from V and 1 base from J; junction bases left unmatched: 8. Looked up from germline, CDR1 is MNHEY and CDR2 is SMNVEV (reference sequence). The CDR3 is made up of 16 amino acids.

The rearrangement joins TRBV18 to TRBJ1-1, with 9 bases aligning to TRBD1. V was pared by 6 bases and J by 5 bases, with 7 bases of the junction left unmatched. The CDR3 sequence is 14 residues long. CDR1 is KGHSH, CDR2 LQKENI, per germline. CDR3 loop: CASSRETGGTEAFF. For the CDR3, the DNA is TGTGCCAGCTCCAGGGAGACAGGGGGAACTGAAGCTTTCTTT.

This clone was observed a handful of times. This chain connects TRBV10-3 to TRBJ2-7; 12 positions agree with TRBD2. Germline assignment: CDR1 ENHRY and CDR2 SYGVKD. The CDR3 runs to 13 residues. Trimming cost V 10 bases and J 2 bases; bases outside gene matches: 3. CDR3 in amino acids: CATGLAGTYEQYF. DNA for the CDR3: TGTGCCACGGGACTAGCGGGCACCTACGAGCAGTACTTC.

In this sample, this clone turned up many times. The chain is built from TRBV4-1 and TRBJ2-3; 8 nucleotides align to TRBD2. Germline CDR1 MGHRA, CDR2 YSYEKL. This CDR3 comprises 16 residues. V dropped 2 bases and J dropped 2; count of bases not matched to a gene: 6. Written as DNA, the CDR3 is TGCGCCAGCAGCCAATGGGGCGGGGGGAACACAGATACGCAGTATTTT. This gives the protein CASSQWGGGNTDTQYF.

This clone appeared many times. This chain joins TRBV19 and TRBJ2-1; D possibly corresponds to TRBD1 (6 bases). This CDR3 spans 14 amino acids. The V gene's germline CDR1 is LNHDA and CDR2 SQIVND (reference sequence). Trimming stripped 6 bases from V and 1 base from J, with 10 bases between. The CDR3 region is CASRPGHSYNEQFF. DNA of the CDR3: TGTGCCAGTAGGCCGGGACATTCCTACAATGAGCAGTTCTTC.

The chain has TRBV6-1 and TRBJ2-1; TRBD2 matches 13 bases. The CDR3 runs to 16 residues. Germline V CDR1 and CDR2: MNHNS, SASEGT. V was clipped by 1 base and J by 6 bases; unmatched bases: 3. The CDR3, as DNA: TGTGCCAGCAGTGAAGGAGGGACTAGCGGGGTCAATGAGCAGTTCTTC. The encoded protein is CASSEGGTSGVNEQFF.

The chain is built from TRBV18 and TRBJ1-4; 9 bases are a match to TRBD1. With 4 bases clipped from V and 8 bases from J, the junction kept 8 bases outside the gene matches. The germline V gene encodes CDR1 KGHSH and CDR2 LQKENI. This CDR3 contains 15 residues. DNA for the CDR3: TGTGCCAGCTCACTAAACAGGGGGCCGGTGGAAAAACTGTTTTTT. Amino acid sequence: CASSLNRGPVEKLFF.

The chain recombines TRBV5-4 with TRBJ2-2; a possible D gene is TRBD1 (5 bases). Germline V gene lookup returns CDR1 SGHNT and CDR2 YYREEE (reference sequence). Trimming removed 3 bases from V and 7 bases from J, with 16 bases in between. The CDR3 covers 15 residues. CDR3 nucleotide sequence: TGTGCCAGCAGCTCCCGCCAGGGCGTTGGCGGGGAGCTGTTTTTT. This encodes CASSSRQGVGGELFF.

The table lists this clone with a few counts. CDR3: CASSKQGGTGELFF. The CDR3 coding sequence is TGTGCCAGCAGCAAACAGGGAGGGACCGGGGAGCTGTTTTTT. This chain uses TRBV27 with TRBJ2-2, with a weak D call TRBD2 (7 bases). Trimming took 6 bases from V and 5 from J, leaving 13 bases between them. From germline, CDR1 is MNHEY and CDR2 SMNVEV (reference sequence). The CDR3 extends over 14 amino acids.

This sequence joins TRBV18 and TRBJ2-2, with D possibly TRBD1 on 5 matching bases. The germline CDR1 and CDR2 sequences are KGHSH and LQKENI. V gave up 2 bases and J gave up 7 bases, with 8 bases separating them. The CDR3 consists of 13 residues. CDR3 sequence reads: CASSPGAGGELFF. CDR3 nucleotides: TGTGCCAGCTCACCAGGGGCCGGCGGGGAGCTGTTTTTT.

V usage is TRBV9 and J usage is TRBJ2-7, with 9 bases aligning to TRBD2. Germline lookup yields CDR1 SGDLS and CDR2 YYNGEE. This CDR3 comprises 16 residues. The ends lost 5 bases at V and 3 bases at J; junction bases unmatched: 12. The CDR3 coding sequence is TGTGCCAGCAGTTCGTTTAGGCTAGCGGGGATCTACGAGCAGTACTTC. Residues: CASSSFRLAGIYEQYF.

The chain has TRBV27 and TRBJ2-5; TRBD2 aligns across 14 bases. The CDR3 runs 16 residues. Germline CDR1 MNHEY, CDR2 SMNVEV (reference sequence). V was pared by 5 bases and J by 5 bases, with 7 bases of the junction left unmatched. The CDR3 loop reads CASSTLTSGRVETQYF. The CDR3 nucleotides are TGTGCCAGCAGTACCCTGACTAGCGGGAGGGTTGAGACCCAGTACTTC.

This sequence joins TRBV5-1 and TRBJ2-2; D gene uncertain. Looked up from germline, CDR1 is SGHRS and CDR2 is YFSETQ. This CDR3 has 14 amino acids. V was clipped by 0 bases and J by 2 bases, with 5 bases between them. As DNA, the CDR3 is TGCGCCAGCAGCTTGGGCGCCAACACCGGGGAGCTGTTTTTT. It codes for CASSLGANTGELFF. The full variable domain, its missing parts supplied by reference TRBV5-1 and TRBJ2-2, is KAGVTQTPRYLIKTRGQQVTLSCSPISGHRSVSWYQQTPGQGLQFLFEYFSETQRNKGNFPGRFSGRQFSNSRSEMNVSTLELGDSALYLCASSLGANTGELFFGEGSRLTVL.

This chain connects TRBV11-2 to TRBJ1-1; 11 positions agree with TRBD1. J lost 11 bases, V lost 0 bases, and 8 bases had no gene match. The CDR3 is 15 residues long. Germline V CDR1 and CDR2: SGHAT, FQNNGV. The CDR3 loop reads CASSLDLGQGVMAFF. The CDR3 nucleotides are TGTGCCAGCAGCTTAGATCTGGGACAGGGGGTCATGGCTTTCTTT.

The gene calls are TRBV23-1 and TRBJ1-1, with 9 bases lining up with TRBD1. TRBV23-1 falls under the ORF class, with uncertain function. The J segment lost 1 base and the V segment lost 2 bases, leaving 8 bases of the junction unmatched. The CDR3 runs to 17 residues. In nucleotides, the CDR3 is TGCGCCAGCAGTCAACCACGGGACAGGGCCTCGAACACTGAAGCTTTCTTT. Protein sequence: CASSQPRDRASNTEAFF.

The V call is TRBV5-6, the J call TRBJ2-4, with D hard to call. This CDR3 region has 14 residues. Trimming took off 0 bases at V and 3 bases at J, with 7 bases between the two ends. Germline V gives CDR1 SGHDT, CDR2 YYEEEE. CDR3 sequence reads: CASSLASLKNIQYF. In DNA form, the CDR3 reads TGTGCCAGCAGCTTGGCCAGTCTCAAAAACATTCAGTACTTC.

The chain joins TRBV6-5 to TRBJ1-2; D remains ambiguous. In germline, CDR1 is MNHEY, CDR2 SVGAGI. The ends were cut back, 6 bases at V and 8 bases at J, with 13 bases in the middle. CDR3 length: 12 amino acids. The CDR3 region has the DNA TGTGCCAGCAGAGTATTCTCTAGCGGCTACACCTTC. Translation gives CASRVFSSGYTF.

Only a few counts were recorded for this clone. The V and J genes are TRBV19 and TRBJ2-7, with D tentatively TRBD1 (6 bases). The V gene lost 9 bases and the J gene lost 0 bases, with 9 bases spanning the gap. The CDR3 loop spans 12 amino acids. Germline V CDR1 and CDR2: LNHDA, SQIVND (reference sequence). In DNA, the CDR3 is TGTGCCAGCCGGGACACCTCCTACGAGCAGTACTTC. It codes for CASRDTSYEQYF.

The CDR3 loop reads CASSLGWTGYGYTF. DNA of the CDR3: TGTGCCAGCAGCTTAGGCTGGACAGGGTATGGCTACACCTTC. The genes are TRBV7-9 and TRBJ1-2, with 8 bases lining up with TRBD1. There are 14 residues in the CDR3. The ends lost 1 base at V and 5 bases at J; junction bases unmatched: 3. CDR1 is SEHNR and CDR2 is FQNEAQ in the germline V gene (reference sequence). Based on the CDR3 plus reference TRBV7-9 and TRBJ1-2, the full variable domain is DTGVSQNPRHKITKRGQNVTFRCDPISEHNRLYWYRQTLGQGPEFLTYFQNEAQLEKSRLLSDRFSAERPKGSFSTLEIQRTEQGDSAMYLCASSLGWTGYGYTFGSGTRLTVV.

The sample holds a few counts of this clone. V and J are TRBV4-1 and TRBJ2-3; 10 nucleotides match TRBD2. CDR1 and CDR2 from the germline V gene are MGHRA and YSYEKL. The CDR3 consists of 16 residues. The ends lost 6 bases at V and 2 bases at J; junction bases unmatched: 8. The CDR3 reads CASSSRLAGYTDTQYF. The CDR3 DNA reads TGCGCCAGCAGTTCCCGACTAGCGGGCTACACAGATACGCAGTATTTT.

This clone was counted a few times. The chain recombines TRBV28 with TRBJ1-5, with TRBD1 matching over 7 bases. The V gene end was trimmed by 5 bases and the J gene end by 2 bases; junction bases not matched to a gene: 9. Germline CDR1 MDHEN, CDR2 SYDVKM. The CDR3 consists of 16 residues. CDR3 sequence (DNA): TGTGCCAGCAGTGACCCCGCCAGGGGGGGCAATCAGCCCCAGCATTTT. This sequence encodes CASSDPARGGNQPQHF.

The rearrangement links TRBV4-3 to TRBJ1-2; 9 bases are a match to TRBD1. Losses at the gene ends were 3 bases for V and 5 bases for J; bases not matched to a gene: 4. The germline gives CDR1 LGHNA, CDR2 YSLEER. The CDR3 extends over 14 amino acids. The chain's CDR3 is CASSQGQGPYGYTF. CDR3 in DNA: TGCGCCAGCAGCCAGGGACAGGGCCCGTATGGCTACACCTTC.